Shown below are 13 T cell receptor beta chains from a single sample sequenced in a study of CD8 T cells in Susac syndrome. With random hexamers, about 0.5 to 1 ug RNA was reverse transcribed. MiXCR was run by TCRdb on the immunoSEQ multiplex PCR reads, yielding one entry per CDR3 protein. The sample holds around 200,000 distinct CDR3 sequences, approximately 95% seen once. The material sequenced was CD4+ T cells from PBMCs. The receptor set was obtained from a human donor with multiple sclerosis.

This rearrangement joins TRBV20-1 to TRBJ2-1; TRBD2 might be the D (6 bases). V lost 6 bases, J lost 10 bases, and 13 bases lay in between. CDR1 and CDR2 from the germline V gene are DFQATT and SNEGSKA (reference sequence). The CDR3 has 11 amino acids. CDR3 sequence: CSAPEGREQFF. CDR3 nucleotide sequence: TGCAGTGCGCCGGAGGGACGGGAGCAGTTCTTC.

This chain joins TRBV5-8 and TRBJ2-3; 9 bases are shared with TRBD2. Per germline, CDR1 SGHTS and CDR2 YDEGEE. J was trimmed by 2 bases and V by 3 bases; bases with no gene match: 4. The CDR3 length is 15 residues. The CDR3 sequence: CASSSRGGSTDTQYF. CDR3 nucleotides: TGTGCCAGCAGCTCGCGGGGGGGGTCCACAGATACGCAGTATTTT.

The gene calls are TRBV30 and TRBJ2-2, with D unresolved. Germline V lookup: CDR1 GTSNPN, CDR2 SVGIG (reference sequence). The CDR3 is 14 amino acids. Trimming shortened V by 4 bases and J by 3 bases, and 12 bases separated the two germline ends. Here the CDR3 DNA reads TGTGCCTGGATGGGCAGGCTTGACACCGGGGAGCTGTTTTTT. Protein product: CAWMGRLDTGELFF.

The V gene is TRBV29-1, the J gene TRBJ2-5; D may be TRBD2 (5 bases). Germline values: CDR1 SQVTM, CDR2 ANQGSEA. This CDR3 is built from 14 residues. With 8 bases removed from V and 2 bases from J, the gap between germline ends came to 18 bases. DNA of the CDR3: TGCAGCACTCTCGGAGGCGGCGGTCAAGAGACCCAGTACTTC. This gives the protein CSTLGGGGQETQYF.

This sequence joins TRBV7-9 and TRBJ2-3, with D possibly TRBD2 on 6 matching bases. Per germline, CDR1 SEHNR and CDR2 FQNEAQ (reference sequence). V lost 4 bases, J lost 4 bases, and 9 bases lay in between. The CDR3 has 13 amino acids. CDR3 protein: CASSSRDSDTQYF. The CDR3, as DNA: TGTGCCAGCAGCTCCCGGGACTCAGATACGCAGTATTTT.

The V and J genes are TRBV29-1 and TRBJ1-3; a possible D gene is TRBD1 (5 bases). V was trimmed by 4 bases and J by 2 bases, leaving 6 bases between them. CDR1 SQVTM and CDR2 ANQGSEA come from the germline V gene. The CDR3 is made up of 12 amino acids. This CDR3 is CSVVGAGNTIYF. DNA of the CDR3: TGCAGCGTTGTAGGGGCTGGAAACACCATATATTTT.

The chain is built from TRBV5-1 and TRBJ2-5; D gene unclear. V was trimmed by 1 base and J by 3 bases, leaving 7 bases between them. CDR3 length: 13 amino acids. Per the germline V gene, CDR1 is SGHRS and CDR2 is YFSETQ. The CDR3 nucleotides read TGCGCCAGCAGCTTGCCAGGAGAAGAGACCCAGTACTTC. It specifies CASSLPGEETQYF.

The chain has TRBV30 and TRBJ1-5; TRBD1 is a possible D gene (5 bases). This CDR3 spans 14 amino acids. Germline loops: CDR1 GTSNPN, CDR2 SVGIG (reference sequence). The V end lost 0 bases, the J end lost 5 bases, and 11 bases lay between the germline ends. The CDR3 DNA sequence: TGTGCCTGGAGTGTCTTAGGGGTCCATCAGCCCCAGCATTTT. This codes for CAWSVLGVHQPQHF.

CDR3 in DNA: TGTGCCAGCAGCCCGACTAGCGGGGTAACGAATGAGCAGTTCTTC. Its translation: CASSPTSGVTNEQFF. V and J are TRBV12-3 or TRBV12-4 and TRBJ2-1; TRBD2 matches 11 bases. With 6 bases clipped from V and 7 bases from J, the junction kept 8 bases outside the gene matches. This CDR3 has 15 amino acids.

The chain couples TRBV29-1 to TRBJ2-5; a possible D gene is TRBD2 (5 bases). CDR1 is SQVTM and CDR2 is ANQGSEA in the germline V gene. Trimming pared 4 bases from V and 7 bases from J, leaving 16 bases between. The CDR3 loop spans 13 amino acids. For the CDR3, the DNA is TGCAGCGTTGCCGCAGTGGACCGGGGGACCCAGTACTTC. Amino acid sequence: CSVAAVDRGTQYF.

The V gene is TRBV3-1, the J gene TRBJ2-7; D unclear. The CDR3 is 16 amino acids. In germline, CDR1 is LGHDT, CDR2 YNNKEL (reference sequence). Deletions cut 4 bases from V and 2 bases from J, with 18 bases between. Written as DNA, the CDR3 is TGTGCCAGCAGCCGGCACCAAGGGAATCCGGCCTACGAGCAGTACTTC. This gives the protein CASSRHQGNPAYEQYF.

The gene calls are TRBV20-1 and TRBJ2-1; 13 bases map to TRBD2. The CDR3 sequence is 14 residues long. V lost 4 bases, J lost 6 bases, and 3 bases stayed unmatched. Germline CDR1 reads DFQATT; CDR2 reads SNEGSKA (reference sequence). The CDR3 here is CSATGTSGANEQFF. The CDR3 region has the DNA TGCAGTGCTACCGGGACTAGCGGGGCCAATGAGCAGTTCTTC.

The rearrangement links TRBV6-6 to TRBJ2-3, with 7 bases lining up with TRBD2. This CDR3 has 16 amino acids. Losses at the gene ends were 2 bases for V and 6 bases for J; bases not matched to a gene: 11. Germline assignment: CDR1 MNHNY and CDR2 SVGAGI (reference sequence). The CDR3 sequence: CASSYIVQGGRDTQYF. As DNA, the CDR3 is TGTGCCAGCAGTTACATCGTCCAGGGAGGGAGGGATACGCAGTATTTT.